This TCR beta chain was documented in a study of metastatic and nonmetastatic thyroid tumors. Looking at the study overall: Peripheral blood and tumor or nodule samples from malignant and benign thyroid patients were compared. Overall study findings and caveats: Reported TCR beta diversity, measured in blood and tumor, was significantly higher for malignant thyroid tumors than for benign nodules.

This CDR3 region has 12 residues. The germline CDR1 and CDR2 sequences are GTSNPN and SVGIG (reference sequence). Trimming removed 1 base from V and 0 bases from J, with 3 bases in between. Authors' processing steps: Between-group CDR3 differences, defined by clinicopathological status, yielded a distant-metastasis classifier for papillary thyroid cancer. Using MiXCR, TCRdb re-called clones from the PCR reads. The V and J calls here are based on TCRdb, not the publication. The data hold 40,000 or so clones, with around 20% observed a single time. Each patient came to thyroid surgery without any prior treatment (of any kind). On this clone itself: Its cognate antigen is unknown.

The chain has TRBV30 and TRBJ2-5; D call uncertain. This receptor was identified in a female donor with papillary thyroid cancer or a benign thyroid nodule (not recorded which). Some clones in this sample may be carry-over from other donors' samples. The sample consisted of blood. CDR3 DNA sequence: TGTGCCTGGAGTGAGGACCAAGAGACCCAGTACTTC. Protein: CAWSEDQETQYF. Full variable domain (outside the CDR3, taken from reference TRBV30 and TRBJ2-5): SQTIHQWPATLVQPVGSPLSLECTVEGTSNPNLYWYRQAAGRGLQLLFYSVGIGQISSEVPQNLSASRPQDRQFILSSKKLLLSDSGFYLCAWSEDQETQYFGPGTRLLVL.